A single sample is the source of the 17 T cell receptor beta chains below, sequenced in a study of shared clonotypes between healthy human individuals. The protocol was immunoSEQ multiplex PCR, while the TCRdb copy is restricted to in-frame clones and leaves out a portion. The sample lists about 460,000 clones; approximately 80% were seen once. Sequencing was carried out using PBMCs. These receptors came from a woman between 35 and 50 years old in good health. Some clones in this sample may be carry-over from other donors' samples.

V is TRBV7-3 and J is TRBJ2-2; 7 positions match TRBD1. With V trimmed by 0 bases and J by 5 bases, 9 bases remained unmatched. CDR1 and CDR2 from the germline V gene are SGHTA and FQGTGA. The CDR3 covers 17 residues. CDR3 sequence reads: CASSLTQGFLGTGELFF. CDR3 in DNA: TGTGCCAGCAGCTTAACACAGGGGTTCTTAGGTACCGGGGAGCTGTTTTTT.

A note on this clone: A read error is likely here: a far larger clone is one base away. The V and J genes are TRBV4-2 and TRBJ1-1; possibly TRBD1 for D (5 bases). Germline CDR1 LGHNA, CDR2 YNFKEQ. This CDR3 has 15 residues. CDR3 DNA sequence: TGTGCCAGCAGCCTAGATCGGGCAGGGTTAACTGAAGCTTCCTTT. It encodes CASSLDRAGLTEASF.

The chain carries TRBV2 and TRBJ1-2; 7 bases are shared with TRBD1. Germline assignment: CDR1 SNHLY and CDR2 FYNNEI. Trimming removed 7 bases from V and 8 bases from J; junction bases left unmatched: 10. This CDR3 is built from 13 residues. CDR3 nucleotides: TGTGCCAGCACCAGGGGGGTTAGTCTGGGCTACACCTTC. This gives the protein CASTRGVSLGYTF.

Many counts were recorded for this clone. This chain joins TRBV7-2 and TRBJ1-5; possibly TRBD1 for D (5 bases). The length of the CDR3 is 15 residues. The germline V gene encodes CDR1 SGHTA and CDR2 FQGNSA. V lost 2 bases and J lost 2, with 10 bases in between. The CDR3 DNA reads as TGTGCCAGCAGCTTATTGGGGGGGGGCAATCAGCCCCAGCATTTT. Translated: CASSLLGGGNQPQHF.

This clone showed up just once. The chain is built from TRBV10-3 and TRBJ2-1; TRBD2 matches at 10 bases. The germline V gene has CDR1 ENHRY and CDR2 SYGVKD. There are 18 residues in the CDR3. V shed 0 bases and J 7 bases; nucleotides not matched to a gene: 12. CDR3 sequence: CAISESPPLAGEGNEQFF. The CDR3 DNA follows: TGTGCCATCAGTGAGTCGCCCCCCCTAGCGGGAGAGGGAAATGAGCAGTTCTTC.

This clone has a handful of counts. This may stem from a read error, because a much larger clone lies one nucleotide away. The chain joins TRBV29-1 to TRBJ2-6, with D perhaps TRBD1 (6 bases). Germline CDR1 is SQVTM and CDR2 is ANQGSEA. Trimming stripped 4 bases from V and 2 bases from J, with 15 bases between. The CDR3 covers 16 residues. The CDR3 sequence is CSVGAGEKAGANVLTF. CDR3 nucleotide sequence: TGCAGCGTTGGTGCAGGGGAGAAGGCTGGGGCCAACGTCCTGACTTTC.

This clone was counted only a few times. Other nucleotide sequences in the sample specify the same CDR3. J is TRBJ1-2 and V is TRBV2; a weak D match, TRBD1 (6 bases). This CDR3 region has 13 residues. CDR1 is SNHLY and CDR2 is FYNNEI in the germline V gene. V was cut by 4 bases and J by 5 bases, with 11 bases left in between. CDR3 sequence: CASSGGQDYGYTF. CDR3 sequence (DNA): TGTGCCAGCAGTGGGGGGCAGGATTATGGCTACACCTTC.

This clone was picked up a small number of times. The chain carries TRBV5-1 and TRBJ1-2, with D possibly matching TRBD1 (5 bases). This CDR3 is built from 13 residues. CDR1 is SGHRS, CDR2 YFSETQ, per germline. V shed 8 bases and J shed 2 bases, with 13 bases lying between them. The DNA of the CDR3 is TGCGCCAGTGGAGGGGAACGGAACTATGGCTACACCTTC. Translated: CASGGERNYGYTF.

This clone was recorded at least ten times. The chain recombines TRBV9 with TRBJ2-7, with 8 bases fitting TRBD1. After removal of 1 base from V and 2 bases from J, the junction contained 8 bases not matched to a gene. Germline CDR1 reads SGDLS; CDR2 reads YYNGEE. CDR3 size: 16 residues. CDR3 sequence reads: CASSVLPGTGTYEQYF. The DNA of the CDR3 is TGTGCCAGCAGCGTACTGCCCGGGACAGGAACCTACGAGCAGTACTTC.

A note on this clone: One end of the junction fails to match germline, which may point to a read error. This chain joins TRBV10-3 and TRBJ2-5; 9 positions agree with TRBD2. There are 14 residues in the CDR3. The germline CDR1 and CDR2 sequences are ENHRY and SYGVKD. The CDR3 DNA is TGTGCCGTCAGTGGCGGGGGGGGCGGAGAGACCCAGTACTTC. It codes for CAVSGGGGGETQYF.

V gene TRBV2 combines with J gene TRBJ1-5, with a weak D call TRBD1 (6 bases). V was clipped by 4 bases and J by 3 bases, with 10 bases between them. This CDR3 is built from 14 residues. Germline values: CDR1 SNHLY, CDR2 FYNNEI. CDR3 sequence: CASSGQGNNQPQHF. CDR3 in DNA: TGTGCCAGCAGTGGGCAGGGGAACAATCAGCCCCAGCATTTT.

The sample holds a few counts of this clone. This chain joins TRBV6-5 and TRBJ2-7; TRBD2 agrees at 7 bases. The CDR3 is 15 amino acids. CDR1 and CDR2 from the germline V gene are MNHEY and SVGAGI. The V gene end was trimmed by 0 bases and the J gene end by 4 bases; junction bases not matched to a gene: 6. CDR3 sequence reads: CASSYSAGVGYEQYF. As DNA, the CDR3 is TGTGCCAGCAGTTACTCGGCGGGAGTCGGTTACGAGCAGTACTTC.

This clone was detected only a few times. The rearrangement joins TRBV7-8 to TRBJ2-1, with a possible D match to TRBD1 (5 bases). The CDR3 sequence is 13 residues long. Germline V gene sequence: CDR1 SGHVS, CDR2 FQNEAQ. Trimming shortened V by 0 bases and J by 15 bases, and 15 bases separated the two germline ends. The CDR3 loop reads CASSLAGVAGRFF. The CDR3 nucleotides read TGTGCCAGCAGCTTAGCAGGGGTGGCCGGAAGGTTCTTC.

The table lists this clone with a count of one. The genes are TRBV5-5 and TRBJ2-5; 11 bases are shared with TRBD1. The CDR3 extends over 15 amino acids. CDR1 and CDR2 (germline): SGHKS, YYEKEE (reference sequence). J was trimmed by 5 bases and V by 4 bases; bases with no gene match: 7. The CDR3 loop reads CASSPGTGGGETQYF. In nucleotides, the CDR3 is TGTGCCAGCAGCCCCGGGACAGGGGGAGGTGAGACCCAGTACTTC.

Worth noting for this clone: This could be a read error, since a much larger clone is one nucleotide away. The CDR3 sequence: CASSPTFGQGTEAQYF. CDR3 DNA sequence: TGCGCCAGCAGCCCCACTTTCGGACAGGGGACGGAGGCCCAGTACTTC. The V and J genes are TRBV4-1 and TRBJ2-5, with 9 nucleotides matching TRBD1. With 4 bases clipped from V and 9 bases from J, the junction kept 15 bases outside the gene matches. There are 16 residues in the CDR3. The germline V gene encodes CDR1 MGHRA and CDR2 YSYEKL.

The J gene is TRBJ2-7, the V gene TRBV11-2; weak D call: TRBD1 (6 bases). This CDR3 is built from 14 residues. The germline V gene encodes CDR1 SGHAT and CDR2 FQNNGV. V lost 1 base and J lost 6, with 13 bases in between. The CDR3 is CASSLGVAGAEQYF. The CDR3 coding sequence is TGTGCCAGCAGCTTAGGAGTGGCAGGGGCCGAGCAGTACTTC.

On this clone itself: A junction end diverges from the germline sequence, so it may reflect a read error. The rearrangement uses TRBV29-1 and TRBJ1-3, with D perhaps TRBD1 (6 bases). Germline values: CDR1 SQVTM, CDR2 ANQGSEA. The CDR3 covers 14 residues. CDR3 in amino acids: CSVEDPGAGNTTYF. For the CDR3, the DNA is TGCAGCGTTGAAGACCCAGGGGCTGGAAACACCACATATTTT.